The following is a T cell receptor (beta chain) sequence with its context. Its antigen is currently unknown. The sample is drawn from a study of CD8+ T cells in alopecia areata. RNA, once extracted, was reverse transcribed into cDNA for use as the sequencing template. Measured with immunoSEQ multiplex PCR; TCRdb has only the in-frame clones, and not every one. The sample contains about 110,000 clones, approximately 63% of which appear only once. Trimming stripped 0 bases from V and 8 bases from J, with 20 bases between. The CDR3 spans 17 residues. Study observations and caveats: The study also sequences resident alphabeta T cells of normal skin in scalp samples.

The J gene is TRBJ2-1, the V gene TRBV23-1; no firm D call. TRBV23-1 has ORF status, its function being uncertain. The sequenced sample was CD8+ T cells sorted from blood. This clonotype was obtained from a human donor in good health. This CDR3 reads CASSQSDREVSPHEQFF. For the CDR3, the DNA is TGCGCCAGCAGTCAATCGGACCGAGAGGTGTCCCCCCATGAGCAGTTCTTC.